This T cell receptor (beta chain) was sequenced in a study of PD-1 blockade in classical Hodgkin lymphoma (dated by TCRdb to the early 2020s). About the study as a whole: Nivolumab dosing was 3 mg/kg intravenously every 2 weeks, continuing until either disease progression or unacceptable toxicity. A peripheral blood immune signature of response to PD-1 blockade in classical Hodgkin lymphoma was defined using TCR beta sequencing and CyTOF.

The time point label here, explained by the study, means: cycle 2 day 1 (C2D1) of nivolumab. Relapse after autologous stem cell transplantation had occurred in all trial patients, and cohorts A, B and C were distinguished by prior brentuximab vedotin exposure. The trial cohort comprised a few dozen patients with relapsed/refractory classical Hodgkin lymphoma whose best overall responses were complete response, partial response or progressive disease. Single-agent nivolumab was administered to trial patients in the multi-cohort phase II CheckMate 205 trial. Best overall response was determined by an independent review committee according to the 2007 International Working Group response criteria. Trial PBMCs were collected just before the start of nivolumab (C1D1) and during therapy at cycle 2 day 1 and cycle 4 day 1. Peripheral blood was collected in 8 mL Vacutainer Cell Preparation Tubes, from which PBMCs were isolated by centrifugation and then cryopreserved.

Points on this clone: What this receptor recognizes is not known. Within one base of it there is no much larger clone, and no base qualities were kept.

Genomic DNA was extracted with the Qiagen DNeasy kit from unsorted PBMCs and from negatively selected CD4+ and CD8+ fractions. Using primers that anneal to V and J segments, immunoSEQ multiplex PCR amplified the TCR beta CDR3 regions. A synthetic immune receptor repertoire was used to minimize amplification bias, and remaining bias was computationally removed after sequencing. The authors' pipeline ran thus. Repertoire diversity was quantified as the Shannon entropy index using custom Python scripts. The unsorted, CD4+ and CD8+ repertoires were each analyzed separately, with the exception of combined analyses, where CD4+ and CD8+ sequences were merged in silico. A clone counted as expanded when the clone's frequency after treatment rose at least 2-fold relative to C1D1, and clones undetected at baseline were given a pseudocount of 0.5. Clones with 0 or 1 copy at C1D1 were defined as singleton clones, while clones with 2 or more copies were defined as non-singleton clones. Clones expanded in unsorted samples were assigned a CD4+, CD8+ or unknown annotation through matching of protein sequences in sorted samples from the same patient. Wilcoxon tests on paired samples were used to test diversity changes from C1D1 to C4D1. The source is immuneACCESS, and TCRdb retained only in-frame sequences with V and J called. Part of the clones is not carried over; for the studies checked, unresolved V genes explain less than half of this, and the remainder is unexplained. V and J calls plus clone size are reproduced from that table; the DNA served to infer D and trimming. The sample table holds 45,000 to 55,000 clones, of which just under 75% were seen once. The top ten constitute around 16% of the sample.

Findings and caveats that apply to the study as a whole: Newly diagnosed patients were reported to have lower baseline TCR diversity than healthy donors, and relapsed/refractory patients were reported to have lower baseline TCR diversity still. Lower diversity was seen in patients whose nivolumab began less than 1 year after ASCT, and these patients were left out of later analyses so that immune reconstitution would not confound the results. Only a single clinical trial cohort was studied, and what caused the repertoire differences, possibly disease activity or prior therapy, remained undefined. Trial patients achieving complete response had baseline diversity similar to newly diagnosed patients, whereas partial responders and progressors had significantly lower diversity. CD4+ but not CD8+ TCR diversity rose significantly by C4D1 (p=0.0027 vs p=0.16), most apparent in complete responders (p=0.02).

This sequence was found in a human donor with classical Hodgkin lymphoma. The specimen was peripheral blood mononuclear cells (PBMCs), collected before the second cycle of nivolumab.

CDR3 reads: CASSSRQGSYEQYF. The sequenced DNA is TGTGCCAGCAGTTCCCGACAGGGTTCCTACGAGCAGTACTTC. Here the chain combines TRBV27 and TRBJ2-7; TRBD1 lines up with 7 middle nucleotides. Per the germline V gene (reference sequence), MNHEY is the CDR1 and SMNVEV is the CDR2. The germline V and J ends show losses of 4 bases and 1 base respectively, and no gene match explains 4 bases of the junction. The cysteine opens and the phenylalanine closes a CDR3 of 14 amino acids. Of all the DNA, just the CDR3 is kept, 42 bases in frame from base 1.